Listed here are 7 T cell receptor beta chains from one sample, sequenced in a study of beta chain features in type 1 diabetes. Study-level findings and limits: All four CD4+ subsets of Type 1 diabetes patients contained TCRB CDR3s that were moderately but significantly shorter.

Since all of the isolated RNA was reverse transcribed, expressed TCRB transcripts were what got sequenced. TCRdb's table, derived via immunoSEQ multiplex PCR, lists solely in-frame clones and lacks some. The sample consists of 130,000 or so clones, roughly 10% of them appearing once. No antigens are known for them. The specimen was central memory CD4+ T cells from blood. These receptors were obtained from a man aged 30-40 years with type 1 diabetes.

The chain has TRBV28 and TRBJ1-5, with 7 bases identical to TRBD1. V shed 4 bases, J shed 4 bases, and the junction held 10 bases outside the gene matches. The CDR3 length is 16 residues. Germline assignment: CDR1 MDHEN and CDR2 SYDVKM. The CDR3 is CASSWGLQGENQPQHF. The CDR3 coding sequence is TGTGCCAGCAGTTGGGGGTTGCAGGGGGAAAATCAGCCCCAGCATTTT.

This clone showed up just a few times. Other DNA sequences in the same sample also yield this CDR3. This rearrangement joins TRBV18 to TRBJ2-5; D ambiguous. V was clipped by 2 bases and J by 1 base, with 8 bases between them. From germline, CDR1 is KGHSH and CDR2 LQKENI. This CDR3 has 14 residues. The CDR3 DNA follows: TGTGCCAGCTCACCAGGGCTTAGCCAAGAGACCCAGTACTTC. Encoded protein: CASSPGLSQETQYF.

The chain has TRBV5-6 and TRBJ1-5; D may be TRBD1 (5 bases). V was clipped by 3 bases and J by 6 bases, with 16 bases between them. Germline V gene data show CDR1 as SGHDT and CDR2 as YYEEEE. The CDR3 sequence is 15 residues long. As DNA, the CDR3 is TGTGCCAGCAGCTGGGGCGAGGGGAGGGGTCAGCCCCAGCATTTT. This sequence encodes CASSWGEGRGQPQHF. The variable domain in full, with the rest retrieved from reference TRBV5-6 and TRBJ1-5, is DAGVTQSPTHLIKTRGQQVTLRCSPKSGHDTVSWYQQALGQGPQFIFQYYEEEERQRGNFPDRFSGHQFPNYSSELNVNALLLGDSALYLCASSWGEGRGQPQHFGDGTRLSIL.

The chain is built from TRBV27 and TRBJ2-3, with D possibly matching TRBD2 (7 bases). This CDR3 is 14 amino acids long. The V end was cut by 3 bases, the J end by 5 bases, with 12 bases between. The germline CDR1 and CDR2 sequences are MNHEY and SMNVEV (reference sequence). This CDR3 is CASSFEGGGDTQYF. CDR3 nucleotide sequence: TGTGCCAGCAGTTTTGAAGGGGGGGGAGATACGCAGTATTTT.

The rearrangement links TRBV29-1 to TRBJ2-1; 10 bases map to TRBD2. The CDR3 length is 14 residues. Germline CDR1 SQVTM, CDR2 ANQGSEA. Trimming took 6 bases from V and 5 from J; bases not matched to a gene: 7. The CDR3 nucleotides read TGCAGCGTCTCCGGGACTAGCGAGAACAATGAGCAGTTCTTC. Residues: CSVSGTSENNEQFF.

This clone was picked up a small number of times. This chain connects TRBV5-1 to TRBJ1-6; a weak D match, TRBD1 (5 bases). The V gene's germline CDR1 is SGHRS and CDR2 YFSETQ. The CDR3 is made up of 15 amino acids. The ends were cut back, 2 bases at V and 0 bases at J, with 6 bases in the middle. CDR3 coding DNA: TGCGCCAGCAGCTTCGACAGCTCCTATAATTCACCCCTCCACTTT. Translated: CASSFDSSYNSPLHF.

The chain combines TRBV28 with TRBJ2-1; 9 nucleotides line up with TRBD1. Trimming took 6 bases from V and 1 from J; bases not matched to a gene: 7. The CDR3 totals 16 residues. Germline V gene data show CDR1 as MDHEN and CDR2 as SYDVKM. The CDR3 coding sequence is TGTGCCAGCAGAGACACACAGGGGGCATCCTACAATGAGCAGTTCTTC. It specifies CASRDTQGASYNEQFF.